The 30 T cell receptor beta chains below all came from one sample that was sequenced in a study of CD8 T cells in ankylosing spondylitis. Points from the study as a whole: The study identified a TCR beta motif of several highly homologous variants that appeared characteristic of ankylosing spondylitis blood.

Antigen specificity for these receptors is unknown. TCRdb redid the calling of the 5' RACE reads with MiXCR, one entry per CDR3 protein. The sample has approximately 520,000 distinct CDR3 sequences; roughly 5.3% are singletons. The material sequenced was blood, either unsorted or a sorted T cell fraction (not recorded which). The source is a male donor with ankylosing spondylitis.

The chain carries TRBV4-3 and TRBJ2-5, with 9 bases aligning to TRBD2. With V trimmed by 0 bases and J by 4 bases, 9 bases remained unmatched. Germline assignment: CDR1 LGHNA and CDR2 YSLEER. The CDR3 has 17 amino acids. The CDR3 here is CASSQDPASGEGETQYF. The CDR3 nucleotides are TGCGCCAGCAGCCAAGATCCCGCTAGCGGGGAGGGAGAGACCCAGTACTTC.

This clonotype has a count of ten or more. The rearrangement joins TRBV4-3 to TRBJ2-7, with a possible D match to TRBD2 (6 bases). Per germline, CDR1 LGHNA and CDR2 YSLEER. CDR3 size: 15 residues. V was trimmed by 0 bases and J by 2 bases, leaving 11 bases between them. The DNA for the CDR3 is TGCGCCAGCAGCCAAGAGGGGGGAAACGCCTACGAGCAGTACTTC. It translates to CASSQEGGNAYEQYF.

This clonotype was observed a few times. V and J are TRBV5-1 and TRBJ2-2; D tentatively fits TRBD1 or TRBD2 (5 bases each). The CDR3 has 14 residues. V lost 4 bases and J lost 7, with 14 bases in between. From germline, CDR1 is SGHRS and CDR2 YFSETQ. In DNA, the CDR3 is TGCGCCAGCAGCCTATCTACTAGGGGCGGGGAGCTGTTTTTT. It specifies CASSLSTRGGELFF.

This clonotype was seen ten or more times. CDR3 DNA: TGTGCCAGCAGACTGACCGGGGAAGATGCTGGCTACACCTTC. Its protein is CASRLTGEDAGYTF. The V gene is TRBV28, the J gene TRBJ1-2; D is unclear. V lost 6 bases to trimming and J lost 7 bases, with 18 bases between them. Germline V gene sequence: CDR1 MDHEN, CDR2 SYDVKM. The CDR3 spans 14 residues.

The chain recombines TRBV3-1 with TRBJ2-1, with 8 positions matching TRBD2. With V trimmed by 1 base and J by 8 bases, 10 bases remained unmatched. Per germline, CDR1 LGHDT and CDR2 YNNKEL (reference sequence). This CDR3 region has 16 residues. CDR3 in amino acids: CASSQGVGRAGDEQFF. CDR3 in DNA: TGTGCCAGCAGCCAAGGTGTCGGGAGGGCCGGGGATGAGCAGTTCTTC.

This clonotype was recorded many times. This chain uses TRBV5-6 with TRBJ1-5, with D possibly matching TRBD1 (6 bases). The CDR3 consists of 15 residues. In germline, CDR1 is SGHDT, CDR2 YYEEEE. The ends were cut back, 4 bases at V and 7 bases at J, with 18 bases in the middle. The CDR3 here is CASSVLQGLGQPQHF. The DNA of the CDR3 is TGTGCCAGCAGCGTCCTTCAGGGGTTAGGGCAGCCCCAGCATTTT. The full variable domain, its missing parts supplied by reference TRBV5-6 and TRBJ1-5, is DAGVTQSPTHLIKTRGQQVTLRCSPKSGHDTVSWYQQALGQGPQFIFQYYEEEERQRGNFPDRFSGHQFPNYSSELNVNALLLGDSALYLCASSVLQGLGQPQHFGDGTRLSIL.

This clonotype was detected many times. J is TRBJ2-3 and V is TRBV7-2; 7 bases map to TRBD2. CDR3 length equals 15 residues. The J segment lost 2 bases and the V segment lost 1 base, leaving 3 bases of the junction unmatched. Germline V lookup: CDR1 SGHTA, CDR2 FQGNSA. The CDR3 DNA sequence: TGTGCCAGCAGCTTAGACCGGGGGGACACAGATACGCAGTATTTT. It translates to CASSLDRGDTDTQYF.

The sample holds a few counts of this clonotype. The gene calls are TRBV11-2 and TRBJ2-2; D might be TRBD1 (6 bases). The CDR3 has 15 amino acids. V lost 2 bases and J lost 6, with 13 bases in between. Germline CDR1 is SGHAT and CDR2 is FQNNGV. DNA for the CDR3: TGTGCCAGCAGCTTACAGTGGGGGCAGGCCGGGGAGCTGTTTTTT. Its protein is CASSLQWGQAGELFF.

This clonotype showed up many times. The rearrangement links TRBV20-1 to TRBJ1-2; TRBD1 might be the D (5 bases). CDR3 length: 15 residues. Germline lookup yields CDR1 DFQATT and CDR2 SNEGSKA (reference sequence). The V and J ends lost 3 bases and 4 bases respectively, with 18 bases between them. The CDR3 spells CSASARGDSLYGYTF. The CDR3 region has the DNA TGCAGTGCTAGCGCTAGGGGAGACAGTCTCTATGGCTACACCTTC.

This clonotype was picked up many times. This chain joins TRBV6-6 and TRBJ2-7; D is unclear. The germline V gene encodes CDR1 MNHNY and CDR2 SVGAGI (reference sequence). V was cut by 10 bases and J by 4 bases, with 14 bases left in between. This CDR3 has 12 residues. CDR3 sequence (DNA): TGTGCCATCTCCCGAGGCACATACGAGCAGTACTTC. It is translated as CAISRGTYEQYF.

This clonotype occurred many times. The CDR3 region is CASSVYRGRGANVLTF. The CDR3 nucleotides are TGTGCCAGCAGCGTCTACAGGGGACGTGGGGCCAACGTCCTGACTTTC. J is TRBJ2-6 and V is TRBV7-2; 7 nucleotides agree with TRBD1. CDR3 length equals 16 residues. CDR1 SGHTA and CDR2 FQGNSA come from the germline V gene. The V gene end was trimmed by 5 bases and the J gene end by 3 bases; junction bases not matched to a gene: 7.

This clonotype appeared many times. The V and J genes are TRBV7-9 and TRBJ2-2, with D possibly matching TRBD1 (6 bases). The CDR3 is made up of 16 amino acids. Germline V gene sequence: CDR1 SEHNR, CDR2 FQNEAQ (reference sequence). Trimming shortened V by 4 bases and J by 0 bases, and 12 bases separated the two germline ends. CDR3 amino acids: CASSSTRGANTGELFF. CDR3 DNA sequence: TGTGCCAGCAGCTCCACCAGGGGCGCGAACACCGGGGAGCTGTTTTTT. The full variable domain, its missing parts supplied by reference TRBV7-9 and TRBJ2-2, is DTGVSQNPRHKITKRGQNVTFRCDPISEHNRLYWYRQTLGQGPEFLTYFQNEAQLEKSRLLSDRFSAERPKGSFSTLEIQRTEQGDSAMYLCASSSTRGANTGELFFGEGSRLTVL.

This clonotype was seen at least ten times. J is TRBJ2-5 and V is TRBV20-1, with TRBD1 matching 7 bases. J was trimmed by 5 bases and V by 0 bases; bases with no gene match: 6. The CDR3 spans 14 residues. CDR1 DFQATT and CDR2 SNEGSKA come from the germline V gene (reference sequence). The CDR3 sequence is CSARDVGTEETQYF. Here the CDR3 DNA reads TGCAGTGCTAGAGATGTCGGGACAGAGGAGACCCAGTACTTC.

This clonotype has a count of ten or more. The chain has TRBV7-3 and TRBJ1-6; D unclear. Trimming shortened V by 4 bases and J by 6 bases, and 7 bases separated the two germline ends. CDR1 and CDR2 (germline): SGHTA, FQGTGA. CDR3 length equals 13 residues. Here the CDR3 reads CASSSVTNSPLHF. In DNA form, the CDR3 reads TGTGCCAGCAGCTCCGTAACTAATTCACCCCTCCACTTT.

This clonotype was detected ten times or more. The chain is built from TRBV20-1 and TRBJ2-2; the D gene is possibly TRBD2 (6 bases). The ends were cut back, 6 bases at V and 4 bases at J, with 18 bases in the middle. The CDR3 length is 15 residues. The germline gives CDR1 DFQATT, CDR2 SNEGSKA (reference sequence). CDR3 amino acids: CSAERRRAGTGELFF. Written as DNA, the CDR3 is TGCAGTGCAGAGAGACGGCGAGCGGGCACCGGGGAGCTGTTTTTT.

This clonotype was counted at least ten times. The chain uses TRBV6-5 and TRBJ1-3; D not resolved. V lost 2 bases and J 0 bases, leaving 8 bases between the germline ends. CDR1 and CDR2 (germline): MNHEY, SVGAGI. The CDR3 extends over 15 amino acids. CDR3 sequence reads: CASSYDTSSGNTIYF. The CDR3 DNA reads TGTGCCAGCAGTTACGACACCTCCTCTGGAAACACCATATATTTT.

This chain connects TRBV11-3 to TRBJ1-1; 7 bases align to TRBD1. There are 16 residues in the CDR3. V lost 4 bases and J lost 3; bases outside the gene matches: 11. The germline V gene has CDR1 SGHNT and CDR2 YENEEA. In nucleotides, the CDR3 is TGTGCCAGCAGCTCGGCGGGCCGGACAGGCGACACTGAAGCTTTCTTT. It specifies CASSSAGRTGDTEAFF. The full variable domain, rest sourced from reference TRBV11-3 and TRBJ1-1, is EAGVVQSPRYKIIEKKQPVAFWCNPISGHNTLYWYLQNLGQGPELLIRYENEEAVDDSQLPKDRFSAERLKGVDSTLKIQPAELGDSAVYLCASSSAGRTGDTEAFFGQGTRLTVV.

This clonotype was seen ten or more times. The CDR3 is CSVDGDPSYEQYF. As DNA, the CDR3 is TGCAGCGTTGACGGGGACCCCTCCTACGAGCAGTACTTC. V is TRBV29-1 and J is TRBJ2-7, with D perhaps assigned TRBD1 or TRBD2 (5 bases each). The germline V gene has CDR1 SQVTM and CDR2 ANQGSEA. The ends were cut back, 3 bases at V and 0 bases at J, with 9 bases in the middle. The CDR3 runs 13 residues.

This clonotype was detected ten times or more. The V and J genes are TRBV11-2 and TRBJ2-7; D might be TRBD1 (5 bases). CDR1 SGHAT and CDR2 FQNNGV come from the germline V gene. The germline V and J ends were trimmed by 0 bases and 2 bases, with 11 bases remaining between them. The CDR3 is 15 amino acids. The CDR3 reads CASSLDPDIPYEQYF. CDR3 coding DNA: TGTGCCAGCAGCTTAGATCCGGACATTCCCTACGAGCAGTACTTC.

There are many counts of this clonotype. The chain has TRBV7-8 and TRBJ2-5; tentative D call: TRBD2 (5 bases). From germline, CDR1 is SGHVS and CDR2 FQNEAQ. The CDR3 covers 12 residues. V lost 4 bases, J lost 4 bases, and 7 bases lay in between. The CDR3 loop reads CASSWRRETQYF. The CDR3 DNA sequence: TGTGCCAGCAGCTGGAGGCGAGAGACCCAGTACTTC.

This clonotype was found a few times. The rearrangement links TRBV7-2 to TRBJ2-7; D gene uncertain. This CDR3 has 14 residues. The V gene's germline CDR1 is SGHTA and CDR2 FQGNSA. The V end was cut by 0 bases, the J end by 4 bases, with 10 bases between. The CDR3 coding sequence is TGTGCCAGCAGCTTAGCGCCCCCACCTTACGAGCAGTACTTC. It translates to CASSLAPPPYEQYF.

This clonotype was observed at least ten times. The genes are TRBV10-3 and TRBJ2-1; 8 bases are a match to TRBD2. V trimming: 1 base; J trimming: 13 bases; junction bases outside the gene matches: 9. Germline V gives CDR1 ENHRY, CDR2 SYGVKD. This CDR3 has 14 residues. The CDR3 spells CAISEFSQAGAQFF. The DNA of the CDR3 is TGTGCCATCAGTGAGTTTTCCCAAGCGGGGGCCCAGTTCTTC.

This clonotype appeared many times. The genes are TRBV4-2 and TRBJ2-1; possible D gene TRBD1, 6 bases. Trimming shortened V by 4 bases and J by 12 bases, and 19 bases separated the two germline ends. CDR1 LGHNA and CDR2 YNFKEQ come from the germline V gene. CDR3 size: 14 residues. The CDR3 sequence is CASSLKGGGPGQFF. The CDR3 region has the DNA TGTGCCAGCAGCCTAAAAGGGGGTGGCCCCGGGCAGTTCTTC.

This clonotype was counted ten times or more. The rearrangement links TRBV20-1 to TRBJ1-6; weak D call: TRBD1 (6 bases). There are 15 residues in the CDR3. Trimming took 5 bases from V and 10 from J, leaving 21 bases between them. Germline V gene lookup returns CDR1 DFQATT and CDR2 SNEGSKA (reference sequence). The DNA for the CDR3 is TGCAGTGCTCGAGTACCGGGACAACTTTACTCACCCCTCCACTTT. This translates into CSARVPGQLYSPLHF.

This clonotype has ten or more counts. The CDR3 region has the DNA TGTGCCAGCAGCTTAGCCCCTTTTCCAGCGGGAGTTATAAATGAGCAGTTCTTC. This encodes CASSLAPFPAGVINEQFF. The rearrangement uses TRBV7-2 and TRBJ2-1; 8 nucleotides line up with TRBD2. This CDR3 has 18 residues. In germline, CDR1 is SGHTA, CDR2 FQGNSA. Unmatched junction bases numbered 14, after V lost 0 bases and J lost 7 bases. The variable domain in full, with the rest retrieved from reference TRBV7-2 and TRBJ2-1, is GAGVSQSPSNKVTEKGKDVELRCDPISGHTALYWYRQSLGQGLEFLIYFQGNSAPDKSGLPSDRFSAERTGGSVSTLTIQRTQQEDSAVYLCASSLAPFPAGVINEQFFGPGTRLTVL.

This clonotype appeared many times. The CDR3 sequence is CSARGQPDTEAFF. In nucleotides, the CDR3 is TGCAGTGCTAGAGGGCAGCCAGACACTGAAGCTTTCTTT. The V and J genes are TRBV20-1 and TRBJ1-1, with no clear D. The germline V gene has CDR1 DFQATT and CDR2 SNEGSKA (reference sequence). The CDR3 extends over 13 amino acids. Trimming shortened V by 1 base and J by 3 bases, and 9 bases separated the two germline ends.

This clonotype was detected many times. This sequence joins TRBV5-1 and TRBJ2-7, with TRBD1 matching over 7 bases. Germline assignment: CDR1 SGHRS and CDR2 YFSETQ. The J segment lost 5 bases and the V segment lost 4 bases, leaving 9 bases of the junction unmatched. The CDR3 sequence is 14 residues long. The CDR3 region is CASSPRQGSHEQYF. CDR3 DNA sequence: TGCGCCAGCAGCCCTCGACAGGGAAGTCACGAGCAGTACTTC.

This clonotype was detected ten times or more. This chain joins TRBV29-1 and TRBJ2-1; 9 nucleotides agree with TRBD1. Trimming cost V 8 bases and J 7 bases; bases outside gene matches: 9. Germline V CDR1 and CDR2: SQVTM, ANQGSEA. CDR3 size: 13 residues. CDR3 DNA sequence: TGCAGCCACCGGGGGACAGGGTATAATGAGCAGTTCTTC. This sequence encodes CSHRGTGYNEQFF.

This clonotype was counted ten times or more. This rearrangement joins TRBV4-2 to TRBJ2-7; TRBD2 aligns across 7 bases. CDR3 length: 15 amino acids. The germline V gene encodes CDR1 LGHNA and CDR2 YNFKEQ. V dropped 0 bases and J dropped 6; count of bases not matched to a gene: 8. CDR3 in amino acids: CASSQDQVREVEQYF. Written as DNA, the CDR3 is TGTGCCAGCAGCCAAGATCAGGTCCGGGAGGTCGAGCAGTACTTC.

This clonotype was picked up many times. This rearrangement joins TRBV2 to TRBJ1-2; TRBD1 matches at 7 bases. CDR1 is SNHLY and CDR2 is FYNNEI in the germline V gene. The V segment lost 6 bases and the J segment 2 bases; nucleotides outside the gene matches: 12. The CDR3 length is 16 residues. DNA for the CDR3: TGTGCCAGCAGCGAACTCATGGACAGGAAGAACTATGGCTACACCTTC. It is translated as CASSELMDRKNYGYTF.